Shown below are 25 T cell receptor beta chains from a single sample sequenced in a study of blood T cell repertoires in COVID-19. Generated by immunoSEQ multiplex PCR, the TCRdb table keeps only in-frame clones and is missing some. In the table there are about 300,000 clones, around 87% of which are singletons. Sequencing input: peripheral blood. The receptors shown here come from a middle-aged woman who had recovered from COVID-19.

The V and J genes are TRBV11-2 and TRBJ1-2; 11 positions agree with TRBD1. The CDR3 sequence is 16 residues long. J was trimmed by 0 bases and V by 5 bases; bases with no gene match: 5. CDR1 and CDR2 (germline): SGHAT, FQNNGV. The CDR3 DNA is TGTGCCAGCAGCCTCAGGACAGGGGGCCCTAACTATGGCTACACCTTC. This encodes CASSLRTGGPNYGYTF.

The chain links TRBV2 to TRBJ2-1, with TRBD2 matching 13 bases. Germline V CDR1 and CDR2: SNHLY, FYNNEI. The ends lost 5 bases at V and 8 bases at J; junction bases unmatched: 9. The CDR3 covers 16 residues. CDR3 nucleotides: TGTGCCAGCAGTCCTCCGGGACTAGCGGGGTACGATGAGCAGTTCTTC. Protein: CASSPPGLAGYDEQFF.

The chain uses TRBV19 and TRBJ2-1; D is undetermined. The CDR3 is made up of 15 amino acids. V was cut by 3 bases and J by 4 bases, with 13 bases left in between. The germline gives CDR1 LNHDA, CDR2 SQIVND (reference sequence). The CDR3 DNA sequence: TGTGCCAGTAGTATGAACTCCGACACATACAATGAGCAGTTCTTC. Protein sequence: CASSMNSDTYNEQFF.

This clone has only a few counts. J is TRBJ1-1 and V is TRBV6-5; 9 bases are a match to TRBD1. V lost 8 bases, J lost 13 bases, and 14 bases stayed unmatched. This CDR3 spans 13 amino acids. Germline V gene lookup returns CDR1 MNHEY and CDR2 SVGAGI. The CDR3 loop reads CASGPGTGPVGFF. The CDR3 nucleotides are TGTGCCAGCGGTCCCGGGACAGGGCCGGTGGGTTTCTTT.

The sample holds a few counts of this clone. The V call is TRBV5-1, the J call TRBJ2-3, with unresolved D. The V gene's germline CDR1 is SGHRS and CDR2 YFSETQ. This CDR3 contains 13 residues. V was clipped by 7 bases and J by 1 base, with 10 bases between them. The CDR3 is CASRYTRTDTQYF. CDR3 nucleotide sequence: TGCGCCAGCCGATACACCCGCACAGATACGCAGTATTTT.

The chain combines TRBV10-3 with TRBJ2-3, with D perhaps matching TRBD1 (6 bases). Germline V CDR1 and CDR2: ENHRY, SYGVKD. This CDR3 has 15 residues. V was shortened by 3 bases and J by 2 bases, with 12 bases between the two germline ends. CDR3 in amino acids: CAISDTGINTDTQYF. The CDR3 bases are TGTGCCATCAGTGATACAGGGATAAACACAGATACGCAGTATTTT.

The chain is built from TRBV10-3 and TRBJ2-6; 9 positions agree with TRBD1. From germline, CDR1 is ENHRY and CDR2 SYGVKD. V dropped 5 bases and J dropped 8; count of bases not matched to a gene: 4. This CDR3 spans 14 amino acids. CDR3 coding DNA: TGTGCCATCAGTCGGACAGGGGAAACCAACGTCCTGACTTTC. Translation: CAISRTGETNVLTF.

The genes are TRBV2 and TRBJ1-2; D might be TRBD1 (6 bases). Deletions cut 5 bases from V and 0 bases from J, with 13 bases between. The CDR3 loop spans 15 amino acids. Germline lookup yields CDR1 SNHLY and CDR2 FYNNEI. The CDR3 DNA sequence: TGTGCCAGCAGTTTTACAGGGACCTCTAACTATGGCTACACCTTC. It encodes CASSFTGTSNYGYTF.

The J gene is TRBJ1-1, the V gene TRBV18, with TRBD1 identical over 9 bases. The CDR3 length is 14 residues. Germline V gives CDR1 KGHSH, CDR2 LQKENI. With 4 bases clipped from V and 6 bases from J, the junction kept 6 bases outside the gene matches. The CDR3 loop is CASSRRTGEPEAFF. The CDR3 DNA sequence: TGTGCCAGCTCACGAAGGACAGGGGAGCCTGAAGCTTTCTTT.

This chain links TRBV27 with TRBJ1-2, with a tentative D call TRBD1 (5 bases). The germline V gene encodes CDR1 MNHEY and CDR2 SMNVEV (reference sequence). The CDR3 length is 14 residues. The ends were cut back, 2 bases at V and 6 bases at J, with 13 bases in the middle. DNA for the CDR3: TGTGCCAGCAGTTTACGCCCAGGGTTGGATGGCTACACCTTC. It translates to CASSLRPGLDGYTF.

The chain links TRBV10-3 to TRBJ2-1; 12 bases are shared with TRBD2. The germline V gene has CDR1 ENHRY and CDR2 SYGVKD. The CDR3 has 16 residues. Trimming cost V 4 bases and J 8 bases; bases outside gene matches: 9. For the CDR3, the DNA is TGTGCCATCAGTGCGACTAGCGGGGGAGGTGAGGATGAGCAGTTCTTC. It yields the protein CAISATSGGGEDEQFF.

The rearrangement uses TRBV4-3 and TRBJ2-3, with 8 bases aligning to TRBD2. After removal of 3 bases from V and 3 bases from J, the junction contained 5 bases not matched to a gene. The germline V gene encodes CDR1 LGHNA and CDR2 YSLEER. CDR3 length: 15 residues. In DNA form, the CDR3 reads TGCGCCAGCAGCCAGAGTGGGACTAGTACAGATACGCAGTATTTT. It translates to CASSQSGTSTDTQYF.

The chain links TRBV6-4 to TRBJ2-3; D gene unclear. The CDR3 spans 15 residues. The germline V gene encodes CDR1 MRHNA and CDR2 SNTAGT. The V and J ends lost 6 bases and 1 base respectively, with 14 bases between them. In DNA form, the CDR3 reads TGTGCCAGCAGCGCGTCAGGAACTCGCACAGATACGCAGTATTTT. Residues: CASSASGTRTDTQYF.

The CDR3 nucleotides are TGTGCCAGCAGCCCCTTTCAGGGTAGGGGGTTCCCTGAAGCTTTCTTT. Protein sequence: CASSPFQGRGFPEAFF. The rearrangement joins TRBV14 to TRBJ1-1, with a possible D match to TRBD1 (6 bases). The V gene's germline CDR1 is SGHDN and CDR2 FVKESK. The CDR3 has 16 residues. V was clipped by 4 bases and J by 6 bases, with 21 bases between them. Drawing the rest from reference TRBV14 and TRBJ1-1, the complete variable domain is EAGVTQFPSHSVIEKGQTVTLRCDPISGHDNLYWYRRVMGKEIKFLLHFVKESKQDESGMPNNRFLAERTGGTYSTLKVQPAELEDSGVYFCASSPFQGRGFPEAFFGQGTRLTVV.

CDR3 DNA sequence: TGTGCCAGGATTGCGGGTGATGGCTACACCTTC. Amino acids: CARIAGDGYTF. This chain joins TRBV19 and TRBJ1-2; the D is unclear. The germline gives CDR1 LNHDA, CDR2 SQIVND (reference sequence). The CDR3 is 11 residues long. Trimming shortened V by 9 bases and J by 6 bases, and 11 bases separated the two germline ends.

CDR3 nucleotides: TGTGCCAGCAGTCGACATAATAGCAATCAGCCCCAGCATTTT. Translation: CASSRHNSNQPQHF. This chain connects TRBV6-5 to TRBJ1-5, with D unresolved. Germline CDR1 is MNHEY and CDR2 is SVGAGI. V gave up 5 bases and J gave up 0 bases, with 8 bases separating them. CDR3 size: 14 residues.

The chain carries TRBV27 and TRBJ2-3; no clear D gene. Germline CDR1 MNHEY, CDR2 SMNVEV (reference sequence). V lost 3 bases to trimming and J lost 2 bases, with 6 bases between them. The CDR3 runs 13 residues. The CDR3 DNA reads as TGTGCCAGCAGTTTCCAGTACACAGATACGCAGTATTTT. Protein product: CASSFQYTDTQYF.

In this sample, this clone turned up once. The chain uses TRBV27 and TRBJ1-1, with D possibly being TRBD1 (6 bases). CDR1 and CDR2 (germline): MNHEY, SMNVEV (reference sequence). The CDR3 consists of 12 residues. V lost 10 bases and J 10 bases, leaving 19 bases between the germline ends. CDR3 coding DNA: TGTGCCACCTCAGGGGCCAGCTCTGGAGCTTTCTTT. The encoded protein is CATSGASSGAFF.

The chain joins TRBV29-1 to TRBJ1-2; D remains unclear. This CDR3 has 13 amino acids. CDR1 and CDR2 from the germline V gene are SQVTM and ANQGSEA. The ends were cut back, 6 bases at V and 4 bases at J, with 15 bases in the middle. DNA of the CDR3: TGCAGCGTCCACCCTACAGCTATCTATGGCTACACCTTC. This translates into CSVHPTAIYGYTF. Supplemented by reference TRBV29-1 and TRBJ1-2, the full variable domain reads SAVISQKPSRDICQRGTSLTIQCQVDSQVTMMFWYRQQPGQSLTLIATANQGSEATYESGFVIDKFPISRPNLTFSTLTVSNMSPEDSSIYLCSVHPTAIYGYTFGSGTRLTVV.

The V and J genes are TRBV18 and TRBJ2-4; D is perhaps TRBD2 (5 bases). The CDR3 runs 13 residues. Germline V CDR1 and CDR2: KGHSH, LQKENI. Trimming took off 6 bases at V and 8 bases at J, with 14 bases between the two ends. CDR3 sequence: CASSLNEGDIQYF. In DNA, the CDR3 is TGTGCCAGCTCCCTTAATGAGGGAGACATTCAGTACTTC.

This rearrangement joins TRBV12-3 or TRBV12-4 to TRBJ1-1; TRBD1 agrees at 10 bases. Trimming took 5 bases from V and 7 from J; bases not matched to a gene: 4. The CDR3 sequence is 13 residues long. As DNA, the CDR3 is TGTGCCAGCAGTAGACAGGGGGCTGGTGAAGCTTTCTTT. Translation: CASSRQGAGEAFF.

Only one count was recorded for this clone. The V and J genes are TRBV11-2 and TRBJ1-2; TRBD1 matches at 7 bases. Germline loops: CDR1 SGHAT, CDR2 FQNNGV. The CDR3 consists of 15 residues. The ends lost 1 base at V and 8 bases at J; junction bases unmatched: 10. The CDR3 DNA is TGTGCCAGCAGCTTAGGTGTAGGGGGCTTCGGAGGCTACACCTTC. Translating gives CASSLGVGGFGGYTF. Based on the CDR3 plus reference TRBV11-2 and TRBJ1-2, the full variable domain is EAGVAQSPRYKIIEKRQSVAFWCNPISGHATLYWYQQILGQGPKLLIQFQNNGVVDDSQLPKDRFSAERLKGVDSTLKIQPAKLEDSAVYLCASSLGVGGFGGYTFGSGTRLTVV.

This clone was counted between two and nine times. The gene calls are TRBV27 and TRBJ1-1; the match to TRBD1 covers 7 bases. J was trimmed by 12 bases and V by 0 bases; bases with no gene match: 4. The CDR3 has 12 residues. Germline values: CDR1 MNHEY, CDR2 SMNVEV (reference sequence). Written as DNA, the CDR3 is TGTGCCAGCAGTTTATCGACAGGGTCGCCTTTCTTT. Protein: CASSLSTGSPFF.

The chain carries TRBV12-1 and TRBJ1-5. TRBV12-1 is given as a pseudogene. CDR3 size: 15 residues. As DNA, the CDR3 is TGTGCCAGCAGCCCCGGCGAAGGGGGGGCTCAGCCCCAGCATTTT. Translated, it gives CASSPGEGGAQPQHF.

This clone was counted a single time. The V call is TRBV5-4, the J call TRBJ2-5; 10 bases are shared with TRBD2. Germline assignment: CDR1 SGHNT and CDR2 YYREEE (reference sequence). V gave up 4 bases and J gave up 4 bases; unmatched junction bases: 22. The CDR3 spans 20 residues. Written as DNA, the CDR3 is TGTGCCAGCAGCCGCGGGGGAGCGGGGGGGTCGCGCCAAGGGGGAGAGACCCAGTACTTC. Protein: CASSRGGAGGSRQGGETQYF. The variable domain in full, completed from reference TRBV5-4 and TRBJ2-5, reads ETGVTQSPTHLIKTRGQQVTLRCSSQSGHNTVSWYQQALGQGPQFIFQYYREEENGRGNFPPRFSGLQFPNYSSELNVNALELDDSALYLCASSRGGAGGSRQGGETQYFGPGTRLLVL.